This TCR beta chain emerged from a study of blood T cell repertoires in COVID-19. Whole-study context: From T cells, B-cell-depleted T cells, or PBMCs came the material, which was cDNA or gDNA.

The study assigned cohorts using participant-reported clinical history. In the original analysis: Estimation of nucleated cell counts relied on the amplification of reference gene primers. TCRdb's table, derived via immunoSEQ multiplex PCR, lists solely in-frame clones and lacks some. V and J calls plus clone size are reproduced from that table; the DNA served to infer D and trimming. The sample has 200,000 to 250,000 clones, around 90% seen once; the top ten hold over 13%. V was pared by 6 bases and J by 4 bases, with 16 bases between. CDR1 and CDR2 from the germline V gene are SGHAT and FQNNGV. The CDR3 is 15 residues long.

The V gene is TRBV11-2, the J gene TRBJ1-3, with D unresolved. Material for sequencing was PBMCs or T cells enriched from blood (not recorded which). This receptor was identified in a man aged 25 to 40 who had been exposed to COVID-19. The CDR3 DNA reads TGTGCCAGCAGTACCCTCCGCCGCAGAGGAAACACCATATATTTT. Residues: CASSTLRRRGNTIYF.